The rows below give T cell receptor beta chains drawn from one sample of a study of shared clonotypes between healthy human individuals. Profiled with immunoSEQ multiplex PCR; TCRdb holds only in-frame clones, not every one. The sample has a few million clones; 85% to 95% are singletons. Sequencing was performed on naive CD4+ T cells sorted from blood. The receptors derive from a man between 18 and 29 years old in good health. The CDR3 runs from the conserved cysteine through the conserved F or W. Each record gives: J gene, clone size, D gene, V gene, CDR3 DNA, CDR3 protein. D genes are given only for firm matches. Not every row has a clone size; where given, it reads once, few, many or a size class.

J gene: TRBJ2-1; clone size: .; D gene: .; V gene: TRBV5-5; CDR3 DNA: TGTGCCAGCAAACTTGGGGCGAGTGAGCAGTTCTTC; CDR3 protein: CASKLGASEQFF
J gene: TRBJ1-2; clone size: .; D gene: TRBD1; V gene: TRBV10-3; CDR3 DNA: TGTGCCATCAGTGAGGCGCCTTTTCTTCGGGACAGGGGGGTGAAGGACTATGGCTACACCTTC; CDR3 protein: CAISEAPFLRDRGVKDYGYTF
J gene: TRBJ2-2; clone size: once; D gene: TRBD2; V gene: TRBV10-2; CDR3 DNA: TGCGCCAGCAGTGAGTCCGGCCTAGCGGCCGGGGAGCTGTTTTTT; CDR3 protein: CASSESGLAAGELFF
J gene: TRBJ1-2; clone size: .; D gene: TRBD1; V gene: TRBV7-9; CDR3 DNA: TGTGCCAGCAGCTTAGGCGTAAGCGGACAGGGTGAGGGCTACACCTTC; CDR3 protein: CASSLGVSGQGEGYTF
J gene: TRBJ2-5; clone size: once; D gene: TRBD2; V gene: TRBV10-3; CDR3 DNA: TGTGCCATCAGTGAGATGGTAGCGGGGGGGCCTGGAGAGACCCAGTACTTC; CDR3 protein: CAISEMVAGGPGETQYF
J gene: TRBJ1-4; clone size: .; D gene: .; V gene: TRBV5-1; CDR3 DNA: TGCGCCAGCAGCTTAGTCCCCGCAAATGAAAAACTGTTTTTT; CDR3 protein: CASSLVPANEKLFF
J gene: TRBJ1-6; clone size: once; D gene: TRBD1; V gene: TRBV11-2; CDR3 DNA: TGTGCCAGCAGCCCAGGACAGGTGGTATCACCCCTCCACTTT; CDR3 protein: CASSPGQVVSPLHF
J gene: TRBJ2-1; clone size: .; D gene: .; V gene: TRBV10-3; CDR3 DNA: TGTGCCATCAGACCACAGGGTGATGAGCAGTTCTTC; CDR3 protein: CAIRPQGDEQFF
J gene: TRBJ2-7; clone size: .; D gene: TRBD1; V gene: TRBV7-9; CDR3 DNA: TGTGCCAGCAGCTTAGCGGGACAGGCGTACGAGCAGTACTTC; CDR3 protein: CASSLAGQAYEQYF
J gene: TRBJ2-1; clone size: .; D gene: TRBD2; V gene: TRBV6-1; CDR3 DNA: TGTGCCAGCAGTGAAGTGGGAGGGCTTATAGGGGAGCAGTTCTTC; CDR3 protein: CASSEVGGLIGEQFF
J gene: TRBJ2-2; clone size: .; D gene: .; V gene: TRBV2; CDR3 DNA: TGTGCCAGCAGTTCTCAGAGGATCGGGGAGCTGTTTTTT; CDR3 protein: CASSSQRIGELFF
J gene: TRBJ2-7; clone size: .; D gene: TRBD1; V gene: TRBV10-1; CDR3 DNA: TGCGCCAGCAGTCGACAGGGGAGGTCCTACGAGCAGTACTTC; CDR3 protein: CASSRQGRSYEQYF